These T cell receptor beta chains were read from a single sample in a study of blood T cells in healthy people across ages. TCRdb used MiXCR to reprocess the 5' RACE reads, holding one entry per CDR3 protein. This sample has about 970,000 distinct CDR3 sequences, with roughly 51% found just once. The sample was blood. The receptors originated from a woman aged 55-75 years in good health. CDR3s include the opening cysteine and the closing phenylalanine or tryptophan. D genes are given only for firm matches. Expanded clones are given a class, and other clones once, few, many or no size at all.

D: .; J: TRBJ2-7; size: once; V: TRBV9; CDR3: CASSVGDGAYEQYF; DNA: TGTGCCAGCAGCGTAGGGGACGGGGCCTACGAGCAGTACTTC
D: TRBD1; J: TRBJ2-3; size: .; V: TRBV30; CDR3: CAVQGAADTQYF; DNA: TGTGCCGTACAGGGGGCGGCAGATACGCAGTATTTT
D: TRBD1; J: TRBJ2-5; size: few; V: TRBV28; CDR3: CAIGTGGETQYF; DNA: TGTGCCATCGGGACAGGGGGTGAGACCCAGTACTTC
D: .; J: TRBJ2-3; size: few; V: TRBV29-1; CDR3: CSVGQISTDTQYF; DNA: TGCAGCGTTGGACAGATAAGCACAGATACGCAGTATTTT
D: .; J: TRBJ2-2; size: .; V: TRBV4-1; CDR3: CASSQMGPGELFF; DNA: TGCGCCAGCAGCCAGATGGGACCCGGGGAGCTGTTTTTT
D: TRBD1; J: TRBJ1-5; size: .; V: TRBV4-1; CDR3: CASSQADRGNQPQHF; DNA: TGCGCCAGCAGCCAAGCCGACAGGGGCAATCAGCCCCAGCATTTT
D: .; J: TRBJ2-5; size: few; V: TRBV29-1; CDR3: CSVGEKTQYF; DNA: TGCAGCGTCGGGGAGAAGACCCAGTACTTC
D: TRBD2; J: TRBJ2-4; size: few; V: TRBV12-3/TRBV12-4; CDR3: CASSSGLAGGLAKNIQYF; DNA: TGTGCCAGCAGCTCCGGACTAGCGGGAGGGCTAGCCAAAAACATTCAGTACTTC
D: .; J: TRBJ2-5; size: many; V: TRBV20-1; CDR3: CSVAYLQETQYF; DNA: TGCAGTGTCGCGTACCTCCAAGAGACCCAGTACTTC
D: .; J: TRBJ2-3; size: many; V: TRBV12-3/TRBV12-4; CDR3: CASSLLTDTQYF; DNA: TGTGCCAGCAGCTTGTTAACAGATACGCAGTATTTT
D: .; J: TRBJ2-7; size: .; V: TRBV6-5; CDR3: CASSHKTGTTSYEQYF; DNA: TGTGCCAGCAGTCACAAAACCGGGACAACCTCCTACGAGCAGTACTTC
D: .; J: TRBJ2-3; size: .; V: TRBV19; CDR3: CATTSQGGTDTQYF; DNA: TGTGCCACTACATCTCAGGGGGGGACAGATACGCAGTATTTT
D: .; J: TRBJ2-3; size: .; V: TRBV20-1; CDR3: CSARDVARGITDTQYF; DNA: TGCAGTGCTAGAGATGTAGCGCGAGGAATCACAGATACGCAGTATTTT
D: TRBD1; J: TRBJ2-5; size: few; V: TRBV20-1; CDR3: CSATGQGQETQYF; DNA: TGCAGTGCTACTGGACAGGGGCAAGAGACCCAGTACTTC
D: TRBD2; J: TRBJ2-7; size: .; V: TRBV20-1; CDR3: CSTLAGADEQYF; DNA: TGCAGTACACTAGCGGGAGCGGACGAGCAGTACTTC
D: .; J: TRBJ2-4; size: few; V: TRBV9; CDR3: CASSLGASLEQYF; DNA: TGTGCCAGCAGCTTGGGGGCGTCGTTGGAGCAGTACTTC
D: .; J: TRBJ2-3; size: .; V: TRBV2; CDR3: CASALSTDTQYF; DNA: TGTGCCAGCGCTCTGAGCACAGATACGCAGTATTTT
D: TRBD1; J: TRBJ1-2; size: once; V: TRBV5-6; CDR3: CASTEGAFLRGYTF; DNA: TGTGCCAGCACCGAGGGGGCTTTCCTAAGGGGCTACACCTTC
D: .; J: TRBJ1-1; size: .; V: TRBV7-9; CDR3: CASSLAPGGVSEAFF; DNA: TGTGCCAGCAGCTTAGCACCCGGCGGGGTGAGTGAAGCTTTCTTT
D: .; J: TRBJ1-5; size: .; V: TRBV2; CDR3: CASNRDLLRGPDQPQHF; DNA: TGTGCCAGCAACAGGGACCTGCTACGCGGCCCTGATCAGCCCCAGCATTTT
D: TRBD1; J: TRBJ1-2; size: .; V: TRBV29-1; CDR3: CSVDDRGQRGGYTF; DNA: TGCAGCGTTGATGACAGGGGGCAAAGGGGTGGCTACACCTTC
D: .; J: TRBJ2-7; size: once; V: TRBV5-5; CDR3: CASSRKGVSDEQYF; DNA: TGTGCCAGCAGCCGTAAGGGCGTTTCGGACGAGCAGTACTTC
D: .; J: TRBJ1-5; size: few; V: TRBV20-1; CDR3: CSARGPAGGSNQPQHF; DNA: TGCAGTGCTAGAGGTCCAGCCGGCGGAAGCAATCAGCCCCAGCATTTT
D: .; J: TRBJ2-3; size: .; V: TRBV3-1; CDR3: CASSRQTRAAVDTQYF; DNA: TGTGCCAGCAGCCGCCAGACTAGAGCCGCGGTAGATACGCAGTATTTT
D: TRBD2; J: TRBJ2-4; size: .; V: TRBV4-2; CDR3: CASSHGLAGWDNIQYF; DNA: TGTGCCAGCAGCCATGGACTAGCGGGATGGGACAACATTCAGTACTTC
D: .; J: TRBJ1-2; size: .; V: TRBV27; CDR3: CASSPRAHRTYGYTF; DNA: TGTGCCAGCAGTCCTAGGGCGCACCGAACGTATGGCTACACCTTC
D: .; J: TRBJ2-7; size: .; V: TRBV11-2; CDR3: CASSLERFNEQYF; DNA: TGTGCCAGCAGCTTGGAAAGATTTAACGAGCAGTACTTC
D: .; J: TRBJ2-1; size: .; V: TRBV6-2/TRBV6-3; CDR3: CASSQPGPKPHNEQFF; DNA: TGTGCCAGCAGTCAGCCGGGACCCAAACCTCACAATGAGCAGTTCTTC
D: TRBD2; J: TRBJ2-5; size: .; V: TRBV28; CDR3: CASSFSSGRAWETQYF; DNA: TGTGCCAGCAGTTTCTCTAGCGGGAGAGCTTGGGAGACCCAGTACTTC
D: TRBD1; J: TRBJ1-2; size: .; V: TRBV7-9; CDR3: CASSLGGQTYGYTF; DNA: TGTGCCAGCAGCTTAGGGGGACAGACCTATGGCTACACCTTC
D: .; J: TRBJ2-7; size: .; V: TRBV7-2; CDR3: CASSLARDLTYEQYF; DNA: TGTGCCAGCAGCTTAGCACGAGATTTAACCTACGAGCAGTACTTC
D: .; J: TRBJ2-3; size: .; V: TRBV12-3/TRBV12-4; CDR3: CASSSYSSSTDTQYF; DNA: TGTGCCAGCAGTTCATACAGCTCTAGCACAGATACGCAGTATTTT
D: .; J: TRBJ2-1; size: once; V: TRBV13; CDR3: CASSWLGEQFF; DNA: TGTGCCAGCAGCTGGCTCGGTGAGCAGTTCTTC
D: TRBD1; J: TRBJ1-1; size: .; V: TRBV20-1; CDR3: CSARARGRLNTEAFF; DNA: TGCAGTGCTAGAGCCAGGGGGCGGTTGAACACTGAAGCTTTCTTT
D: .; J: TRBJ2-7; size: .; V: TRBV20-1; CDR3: CSASGRVLSSYEQYF; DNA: TGCAGTGCTAGCGGCAGAGTCTTAAGCTCCTACGAGCAGTACTTC
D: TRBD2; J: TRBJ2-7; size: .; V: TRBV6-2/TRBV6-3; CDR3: CASLLAGAGYEQYF; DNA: TGTGCCAGCCTACTAGCGGGAGCTGGGTACGAGCAGTACTTC
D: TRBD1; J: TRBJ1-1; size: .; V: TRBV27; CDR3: CASSLDRDTEAFF; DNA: TGTGCCAGCAGTCTCGACAGGGACACTGAAGCTTTCTTT
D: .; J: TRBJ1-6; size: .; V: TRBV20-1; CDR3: CSARVISLNSPLHF; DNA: TGCAGTGCGAGGGTCATCTCACTCAATTCACCCCTCCACTTT
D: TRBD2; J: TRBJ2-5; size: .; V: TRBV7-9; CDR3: CASSPTSGTFTKETQYF; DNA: TGTGCCAGCAGCCCAACCAGCGGGACTTTCACGAAAGAGACCCAGTACTTC